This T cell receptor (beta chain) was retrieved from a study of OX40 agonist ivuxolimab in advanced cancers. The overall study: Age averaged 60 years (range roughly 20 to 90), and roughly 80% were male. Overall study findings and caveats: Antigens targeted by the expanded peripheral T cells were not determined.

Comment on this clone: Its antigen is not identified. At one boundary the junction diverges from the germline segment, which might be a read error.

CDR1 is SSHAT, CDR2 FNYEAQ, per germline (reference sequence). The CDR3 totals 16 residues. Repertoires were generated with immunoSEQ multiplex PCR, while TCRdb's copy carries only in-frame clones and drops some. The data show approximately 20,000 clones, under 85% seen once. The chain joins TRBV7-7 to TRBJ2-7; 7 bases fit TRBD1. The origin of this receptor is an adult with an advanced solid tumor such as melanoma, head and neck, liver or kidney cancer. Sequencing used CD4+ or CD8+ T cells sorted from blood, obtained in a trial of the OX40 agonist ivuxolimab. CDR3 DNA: TGTGCTAGCAGCTTAACCCGGGACAGCGTCTCCAACGAGCAGTACTTC. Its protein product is CASSLTRDSVSNEQYF.